This T cell receptor beta chain was retrieved from a study of T-cell reconstitution after alpha-beta-depleted transplantation in children. The CDR3 loop spans 15 amino acids. Germline V gene data show CDR1 as SGHTA and CDR2 as FQGNSA. V shed 5 bases and J 1 base; nucleotides not matched to a gene: 1. In this sample, this clonotype turned up many times. Preparation of the TCRbeta library involved a method that used unique molecular identifiers. TCRdb independently ran MiXCR on the PCR reads; one entry per CDR3 protein. The sample yields roughly 100,000 distinct CDR3 sequences, approximately 8.4% seen once.

This TCR derives from a human donor who donated a stem cell graft to a child with congenital amegakaryocytic thrombocytopenia. Specimen: PBMCs from the stem cell graft donor, collected from the stem cell graft. J is TRBJ2-2 and V is TRBV7-2, with 10 bases fitting TRBD2. The CDR3 DNA is TGTGCCAGCAGCCGGACTAGCGGGAACACCGGGGAGCTGTTTTTT. Protein: CASSRTSGNTGELFF.